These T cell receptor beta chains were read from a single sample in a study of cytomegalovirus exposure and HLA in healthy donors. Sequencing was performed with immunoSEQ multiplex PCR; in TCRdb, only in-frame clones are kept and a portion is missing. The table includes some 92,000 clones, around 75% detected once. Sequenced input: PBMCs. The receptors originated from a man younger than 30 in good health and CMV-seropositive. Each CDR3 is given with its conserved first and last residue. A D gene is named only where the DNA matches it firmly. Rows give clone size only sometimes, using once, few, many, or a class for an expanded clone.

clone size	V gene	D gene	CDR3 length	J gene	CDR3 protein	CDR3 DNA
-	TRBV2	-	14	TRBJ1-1	CASSESEGRTEAFF	TGTGCCAGCAGTGAATCGGAGGGCCGGACTGAAGCTTTCTTT
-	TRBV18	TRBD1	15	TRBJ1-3	CASSPTRGPGNTIYF	TGTGCCAGCTCACCAACAAGGGGGCCGGGAAACACCATATATTTT
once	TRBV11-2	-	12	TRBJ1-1	CASSPGGTEAFF	TGTGCCAGCAGCCCGGGGGGCACTGAAGCTTTCTTT
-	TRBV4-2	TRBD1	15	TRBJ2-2	CASSPEETGAGELFF	TGTGCCAGCAGCCCGGAAGAGACAGGGGCCGGGGAGCTGTTTTTT
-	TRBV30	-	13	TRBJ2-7	CAWADGASYEQYF	TGTGCCTGGGCCGATGGGGCCTCCTACGAGCAGTACTTC
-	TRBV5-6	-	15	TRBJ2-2	CASSLTGTFTGELFF	TGTGCCAGCAGTCTGACAGGGACTTTCACCGGGGAGCTGTTTTTT
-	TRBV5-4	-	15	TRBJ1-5	CASSLVPGSNQPQHF	TGTGCCAGCAGCTTGGTCCCGGGGAGCAATCAGCCCCAGCATTTT
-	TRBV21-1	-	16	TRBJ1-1	CASSSRRWGGVLRAFF	TGTGCCAGCAGCTCCCGACGGTGGGGAGGGGTTCTGCGAGCTTTCTTT
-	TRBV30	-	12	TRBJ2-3	CAWSVLGDTQYF	TGTGCCTGGAGTGTACTCGGAGATACGCAGTATTTT
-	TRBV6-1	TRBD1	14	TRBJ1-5	CASSEGQGSQPQHF	TGTGCCAGCAGTGAAGGACAGGGGAGTCAGCCCCAGCATTTT
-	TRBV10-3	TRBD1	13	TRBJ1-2	CASHRGASSGYTF	TGTGCCAGCCACAGGGGTGCCTCGTCTGGCTACACCTTC
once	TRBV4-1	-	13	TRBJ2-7	CASSRLQQNEQYF	TGCGCCAGCAGCCGCCTACAGCAAAACGAGCAGTACTTC
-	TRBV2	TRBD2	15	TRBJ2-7	CASTQTGLRGGEQYF	TGTGCCAGCACCCAAACAGGGCTCCGGGGGGGCGAGCAGTACTTC
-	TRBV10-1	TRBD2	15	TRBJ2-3	CASSRLAGGADTQYF	TGCGCCAGCAGTCGGCTAGCGGGGGGGGCAGATACGCAGTATTTT
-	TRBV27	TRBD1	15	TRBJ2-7	CASSLSGQGSYEQYF	TGTGCCAGCAGTTTATCTGGACAGGGGTCCTACGAGCAGTACTTC
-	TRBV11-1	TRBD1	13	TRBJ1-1	CASSSDRVTEAFF	TGTGCCAGCAGCTCGGACAGGGTCACTGAAGCTTTCTTT
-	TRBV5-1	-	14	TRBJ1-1	CASSQTAGLTEAFF	TGCGCCAGCAGTCAAACTGCAGGGTTAACTGAAGCTTTCTTT
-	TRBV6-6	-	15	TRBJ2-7	CASNKGAGATYEQYF	TGTGCCAGCAACAAGGGAGCAGGGGCGACCTACGAGCAGTACTTC
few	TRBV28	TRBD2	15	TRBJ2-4	CASSFAGVAKNIQYF	TGTGCCAGCAGTTTTGCGGGGGTAGCCAAAAACATTCAGTACTTC
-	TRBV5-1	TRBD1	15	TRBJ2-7	CASSGGDRAGDEQYF	TGCGCCAGCAGCGGGGGGGACAGGGCTGGGGACGAGCAGTACTTC
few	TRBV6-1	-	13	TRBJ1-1	CASSALPHTEAFF	TGTGCCAGCAGTGCTCTACCGCACACTGAAGCTTTCTTT
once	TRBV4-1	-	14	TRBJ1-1	CASSQQTQGTEAFF	TGCGCCAGCAGCCAACAAACACAGGGCACTGAAGCTTTCTTT
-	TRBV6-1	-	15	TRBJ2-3	CASSVGGHYTDTQYF	TGTGCCAGCAGTGTCGGCGGACATTACACAGATACGCAGTATTTT